The 27 T cell receptor beta chains listed next were all sequenced from one sample in a study of long-term antiretroviral therapy in people with HIV. Version v3.0 of the immunoSEQ assay ran at survey level. The method was immunoSEQ multiplex PCR; TCRdb's version includes in-frame clones alone and lacks a portion of them. The table has 17,000 or so clones, around four fifths seen once. The sample in question was unsorted PBMCs, obtained 0.3 years after starting antiretroviral therapy. The receptors stem from a man younger than 35 with HIV.

The V call is TRBV6-5, the J call TRBJ2-7; D perhaps matches TRBD2 (5 bases). V was shortened by 2 bases and J by 6 bases, with 14 bases between the two germline ends. Looked up from germline, CDR1 is MNHEY and CDR2 is SVGAGI. This CDR3 spans 14 amino acids. The CDR3 nucleotides read TGTGCCAGCAGTTACCTGACTAACAAGGGCGAGCAGTACTTC. Protein sequence: CASSYLTNKGEQYF.

CDR3: CASSLDPTSGRIETQYF. In nucleotides, the CDR3 is TGTGCCAGCAGCTTGGACCCTACTAGCGGGAGGATTGAGACCCAGTACTTC. The chain joins TRBV5-4 to TRBJ2-5, with TRBD2 matching over 12 bases. CDR3 length: 17 residues. Germline CDR1 and CDR2: SGHNT and YYREEE (reference sequence). Trimming at V came to 0 bases and at J to 5 bases, leaving 8 bases not matched to a gene.

The table lists this clone with a count of one. CDR3 sequence (DNA): TGTGCCAGCAGTGAGGAGACAGTCTTGAGCAGCTCCTATAATTCACCCCTCCACTTT. This codes for CASSEETVLSSSYNSPLHF. The rearrangement uses TRBV6-1 and TRBJ1-6; weak D call: TRBD1 (5 bases). The CDR3 spans 19 residues. Germline loops: CDR1 MNHNS, CDR2 SASEGT. Trimming left V 3 bases short and J 0 bases short, with 18 bases between.

The CDR3 bases are TGTGCCAGCAGCAGTCAGGGTCAGCCCCAGCATTTT. Translating gives CASSSQGQPQHF. The V gene is TRBV25-1, the J gene TRBJ1-5; a weak D match, TRBD1 (5 bases). Trimming pared 6 bases from V and 6 bases from J, leaving 9 bases between. There are 12 residues in the CDR3. The germline CDR1 and CDR2 sequences are MGHDK and SYGVNS.

This clone was observed a handful of times. The genes are TRBV28 and TRBJ2-7, with D maybe TRBD1 (7 bases). The CDR3 totals 15 residues. Per the germline V gene, CDR1 is MDHEN and CDR2 is SYDVKM. V gave up 8 bases and J gave up 1 base, with 18 bases separating them. The CDR3 loop is CASAGTASMSYEQYF. For the CDR3, the DNA is TGTGCCAGCGCGGGGACAGCCTCGATGTCCTACGAGCAGTACTTC.

This clone occurred a few times. The V gene is TRBV11-2, the J gene TRBJ1-5; D unclear. V lost 5 bases and J lost 6, with 11 bases in between. The CDR3 is made up of 13 amino acids. Germline-derived CDR1 and CDR2 are SGHAT and FQNNGV. The CDR3 spells CASSRASGQPQHF. For the CDR3, the DNA is TGTGCCAGCAGCCGGGCGTCGGGTCAGCCCCAGCATTTT.

J is TRBJ1-6 and V is TRBV2, with unresolved D. This CDR3 region has 13 residues. Germline V gene lookup returns CDR1 SNHLY and CDR2 FYNNEI. V lost 8 bases to trimming and J lost 5 bases, with 10 bases between them. The CDR3 region is CASDTENNSPLHF. In DNA form, the CDR3 reads TGTGCCAGCGACACAGAGAATAATTCACCCCTCCACTTT.

This clone has only a few counts. The genes are TRBV7-9 and TRBJ2-7, with D maybe TRBD1 (6 bases). The CDR3 consists of 15 residues. Looked up from germline, CDR1 is SEHNR and CDR2 is FQNEAQ (reference sequence). V was trimmed by 5 bases and J by 0 bases, leaving 14 bases between them. The DNA of the CDR3 is TGTGCCAGCAGCCCACGGGACACCAGCTCCTACGAGCAGTACTTC. Amino acid sequence: CASSPRDTSSYEQYF.

The V and J genes are TRBV29-1 and TRBJ1-1; weak D call: TRBD1 (6 bases). CDR1 and CDR2 from the germline V gene are SQVTM and ANQGSEA. The length of the CDR3 is 13 residues. V lost 3 bases and J 6 bases, leaving 14 bases between the germline ends. The CDR3 nucleotides read TGCAGCGTTGATAAACAGGGAGGGGCTGAAGCTTTCTTT. Protein product: CSVDKQGGAEAFF.

The chain couples TRBV6-1 to TRBJ1-3; D is possibly TRBD1 (6 bases). Trimming removed 4 bases from V and 2 bases from J, with 12 bases in between. The V gene's germline CDR1 is MNHNS and CDR2 SASEGT. The CDR3 length is 15 residues. CDR3 coding DNA: TGTGCCAGCAGTGTAGACAGGTATCCTGGAAACACCATATATTTT. It codes for CASSVDRYPGNTIYF.

Sample share makes this clone large. V gene TRBV7-9 combines with J gene TRBJ2-7, with unresolved D. CDR1 and CDR2 from the germline V gene are SEHNR and FQNEAQ (reference sequence). The V gene lost 5 bases and the J gene lost 2 bases, with 13 bases spanning the gap. CDR3 size: 14 residues. The CDR3: CASSPRYETYEQYF. CDR3 coding DNA: TGTGCCAGCAGCCCGCGTTATGAAACCTACGAGCAGTACTTC.

The V call is TRBV11-2, the J call TRBJ1-1; no clear D. There are 13 residues in the CDR3. V lost 5 bases and J lost 11, with 18 bases in between. Germline V CDR1 and CDR2: SGHAT, FQNNGV. As DNA, the CDR3 is TGTGCCAGCAGCCTTCATACCGCCACGGGGGCTTTCTTT. It translates to CASSLHTATGAFF.

This rearrangement joins TRBV2 to TRBJ2-2; TRBD1 might be the D (5 bases). The CDR3 runs to 15 residues. The germline V and J ends were trimmed by 8 bases and 1 base, with 14 bases remaining between them. The germline V gene has CDR1 SNHLY and CDR2 FYNNEI. CDR3 coding DNA: TGTGCCAGCTGCTGTCAGGGAAGGAACACCGGGGAGCTGTTTTTT. It yields the protein CASCCQGRNTGELFF. Based on the CDR3 plus reference TRBV2 and TRBJ2-2, the full variable domain is EPEVTQTPSHQVTQMGQEVILRCVPISNHLYFYWYRQILGQKVEFLVSFYNNEISEKSEIFDDQFSVERPDGSNFTLKIRSTKLEDSAMYFCASCCQGRNTGELFFGEGSRLTVL.

This clone was detected once. This rearrangement joins TRBV28 to TRBJ1-5; no firm D call. The CDR3 sequence is 14 residues long. CDR1 MDHEN and CDR2 SYDVKM come from the germline V gene. Trimming pared 6 bases from V and 9 bases from J, leaving 18 bases between. The DNA of the CDR3 is TGTGCCAGCAGATCGGGGAAGGGCCTAGGGCCCCAGCATTTT. It is translated as CASRSGKGLGPQHF.

The V and J genes are TRBV28 and TRBJ1-3, with D maybe TRBD1 (5 bases). The CDR3 has 18 residues. Germline V CDR1 and CDR2: MDHEN, SYDVKM. V lost 5 bases and J 0 bases, leaving 20 bases between the germline ends. As DNA, the CDR3 is TGTGCCAGCAGTACTTTCAGTGGGGCGGACCTCTCTGGAAACACCATATATTTT. This encodes CASSTFSGADLSGNTIYF.

The V gene is TRBV5-1, the J gene TRBJ2-3; D is undetermined. CDR3 length: 14 amino acids. CDR1 and CDR2 (germline): SGHRS, YFSETQ. V was trimmed by 4 bases and J by 9 bases, leaving 18 bases between them. The CDR3 sequence is CASSRGTTGNTQYF. As DNA, the CDR3 is TGCGCCAGCAGCCGCGGAACGACTGGAAACACGCAGTATTTT.

This chain joins TRBV10-3 and TRBJ2-1; D may be TRBD2 (6 bases). This CDR3 has 14 residues. From germline, CDR1 is ENHRY and CDR2 SYGVKD. Trimming removed 6 bases from V and 2 bases from J, with 11 bases in between. The CDR3: CAISPGVTYNEQFF. CDR3 sequence (DNA): TGTGCCATCAGCCCGGGGGTCACCTACAATGAGCAGTTCTTC.

V is TRBV21-1 and J is TRBJ1-1. TRBV21-1 corresponds to a pseudogene. The length of the CDR3 is 16 residues. The CDR3 DNA is TGTGCCAGCAGCAGGGGGTGGGGGAGTCGGAACACTGAAGCTTTCTTT. It is translated as CASSRGWGSRNTEAFF.

The chain joins TRBV2 to TRBJ1-5; D might be TRBD1 (5 bases). Germline-derived CDR1 and CDR2 are SNHLY and FYNNEI. V was shortened by 6 bases and J by 2 bases, with 11 bases between the two germline ends. The CDR3 is made up of 14 amino acids. CDR3: CASRGPGGNQPQHF. The CDR3 region has the DNA TGTGCCAGCAGGGGACCAGGAGGCAATCAGCCCCAGCATTTT.

The genes are TRBV10-2 and TRBJ1-1; 8 nucleotides align to TRBD1. CDR1 WSHSY and CDR2 SAAADI come from the germline V gene. V lost 8 bases to trimming and J lost 2 bases; unmatched junction nucleotides: 4. The CDR3 is made up of 13 amino acids. The CDR3: CASGQGLNTEAFF. The DNA of the CDR3 is TGCGCCAGCGGACAGGGACTAAACACTGAAGCTTTCTTT.

CDR3 coding DNA: TGTGCCAGCAGCCCATTGTCGGGGGTAAGAATGTCCTACGAGCAGTACGTC. Translated, it gives CASSPLSGVRMSYEQYV. The rearrangement links TRBV7-9 to TRBJ2-7; D possibly corresponds to TRBD2 (6 bases). V lost 5 bases to trimming and J lost 1 base, with 21 bases between them. The CDR3 totals 17 residues. Per germline, CDR1 SEHNR and CDR2 FQNEAQ (reference sequence).

The genes are TRBV18 and TRBJ1-2; TRBD1 might be the D (6 bases). V shed 4 bases and J shed 3 bases, with 18 bases lying between them. The CDR3 loop spans 16 amino acids. Germline CDR1 KGHSH, CDR2 LQKENI. CDR3 amino acids: CASSRLAPGQDYGYTF. CDR3 in DNA: TGTGCCAGCTCACGCCTGGCACCGGGACAAGACTATGGCTACACCTTC.

The chain couples TRBV10-3 to TRBJ2-3; D possibly matches TRBD1 or TRBD2 (7 bases each). Trimming cost V 2 bases and J 5 bases, with 14 bases left between them. The CDR3 spans 15 residues. The germline V gene encodes CDR1 ENHRY and CDR2 SYGVKD. DNA for the CDR3: TGTGCCATCAGTGAGCCGGGACAGCGGGGAGATACGCAGTATTTT. Translation gives CAISEPGQRGDTQYF.

This clone was seen a handful of times. The CDR3 DNA is TGTGCCAGCAGTTTAGACAGGGGGCTTACTGAAGCTTTCTTT. Residues: CASSLDRGLTEAFF. The V gene is TRBV28, the J gene TRBJ1-1, with 10 nucleotides matching TRBD1. V shed 2 bases and J 5 bases; nucleotides not matched to a gene: 2. Per the germline V gene, CDR1 is MDHEN and CDR2 is SYDVKM. This CDR3 contains 14 residues.

This chain joins TRBV15 and TRBJ1-1; possibly TRBD1 for D (6 bases). Germline V gene data show CDR1 as LNHNV and CDR2 as YYDKDF (reference sequence). The CDR3 is made up of 15 amino acids. Trimming stripped 0 bases from V and 4 bases from J, with 12 bases between. CDR3 residues: CATSRDGGASTEAFF. The CDR3 DNA is TGTGCCACCAGCAGAGATGGGGGGGCCAGCACTGAAGCTTTCTTT.

This clone has more than one count but fewer than ten. The chain recombines TRBV7-9 with TRBJ1-1; weak D call: TRBD1 (5 bases). Germline assignment: CDR1 SEHNR and CDR2 FQNEAQ (reference sequence). Trimming took off 3 bases at V and 1 base at J, with 9 bases between the two ends. This CDR3 has 14 residues. This chain's CDR3 is CASSLGDGNTEAFF. CDR3 bases: TGTGCCAGCAGCTTGGGGGACGGGAACACTGAAGCTTTCTTT.

The J gene is TRBJ2-5, the V gene TRBV7-3, with D possibly TRBD2 on 6 matching bases. In germline, CDR1 is SGHTA, CDR2 FQGTGA. The V end was cut by 1 base, the J end by 4 bases, with 7 bases between. The CDR3 is 13 amino acids. The CDR3 DNA sequence: TGTGCCAGCAGCTTAAGGCGGGGAGAGACCCAGTACTTC. Residues: CASSLRRGETQYF.